Presented here are 17 T cell receptor beta chains from one specimen sequenced in a study of blood T cell repertoires in COVID-19. The method was immunoSEQ multiplex PCR; TCRdb's version includes in-frame clones alone and lacks a portion of them. The sample lists tens of thousands of clones, around 87% occurring once. Source material: peripheral blood. These receptors were taken from a woman in her fifties or sixties with COVID-19, enrolled during active disease.

This chain uses TRBV5-1 with TRBJ1-5; possibly TRBD1 for D (6 bases). The CDR3 is 16 amino acids. CDR1 is SGHRS and CDR2 is YFSETQ in the germline V gene. Deletions cut 0 bases from V and 1 base from J, with 11 bases between. This CDR3 is CASSLGAGESNQPQHF. The CDR3 DNA is TGCGCCAGCAGCTTGGGGGCAGGGGAGAGCAATCAGCCCCAGCATTTT.

The chain is built from TRBV5-1 and TRBJ2-1, with 7 bases that match TRBD2. With V trimmed by 6 bases and J by 3 bases, 3 bases remained unmatched. The CDR3 runs to 13 residues. Germline V CDR1 and CDR2: SGHRS, YFSETQ. The chain's CDR3 is CASNPSGYNEQFF. The CDR3, as DNA: TGCGCCAGCAATCCTAGCGGCTACAATGAGCAGTTCTTC.

The chain employs TRBV11-2 and TRBJ1-1, with no clear D. V lost 1 base and J 1 base, leaving 10 bases between the germline ends. CDR1 and CDR2 from the germline V gene are SGHAT and FQNNGV. The CDR3 is 15 residues long. CDR3 protein: CASSLAAGWNTEAFF. The DNA of the CDR3 is TGTGCCAGCAGCTTAGCGGCAGGTTGGAACACTGAAGCTTTCTTT.

The genes are TRBV5-4 and TRBJ1-2; 7 bases map to TRBD1. V gave up 4 bases and J gave up 2 bases; unmatched junction bases: 11. Germline V lookup: CDR1 SGHNT, CDR2 YYREEE (reference sequence). CDR3 length: 16 residues. The CDR3 region is CASSHLYRGRNYGYTF. The CDR3 DNA reads as TGTGCCAGCAGCCACCTATACAGGGGAAGAAACTATGGCTACACCTTC.

CDR3 sequence (DNA): TGCGCCAGCAGCCGCCGAGTTCAAGAGACCCAGTACTTC. This gives the protein CASSRRVQETQYF. The chain couples TRBV4-1 to TRBJ2-5; D is uncertain. Trimming shortened V by 4 bases and J by 2 bases, and 8 bases separated the two germline ends. The CDR3 length is 13 residues. The germline CDR1 and CDR2 sequences are MGHRA and YSYEKL.

The rearrangement uses TRBV6-5 and TRBJ1-5; 7 bases align to TRBD1. The germline V gene has CDR1 MNHEY and CDR2 SVGAGI. The CDR3 length is 13 residues. Germline trimming cut 6 bases from V and 4 bases from J; bases unmatched to any gene: 3. CDR3 protein: CASRETGNQPQHF. CDR3 DNA sequence: TGTGCCAGCAGGGAGACAGGGAATCAGCCCCAGCATTTT.

V usage is TRBV11-3 and J usage is TRBJ2-2; 9 nucleotides align to TRBD1. Trimming removed 5 bases from V and 0 bases from J; junction bases left unmatched: 1. CDR1 is SGHNT and CDR2 is YENEEA in the germline V gene. This CDR3 comprises 15 residues. As DNA, the CDR3 is TGTGCCAGCAGCAGACAGGGGGCGAACACCGGGGAGCTGTTTTTT. It specifies CASSRQGANTGELFF.

The chain uses TRBV5-1 and TRBJ1-1; D is unresolved. The CDR3 is 13 amino acids. The V end was cut by 1 base, the J end by 1 base, with 5 bases between. The germline gives CDR1 SGHRS, CDR2 YFSETQ. CDR3 sequence: CASSLTSNTEAFF. CDR3 sequence (DNA): TGCGCCAGCAGCTTGACATCGAACACTGAAGCTTTCTTT.

This clone was counted a single time. J is TRBJ1-1 and V is TRBV28; D is possibly TRBD1 (5 bases). Germline V gene lookup returns CDR1 MDHEN and CDR2 SYDVKM. The germline V and J ends were trimmed by 2 bases and 1 base, with 8 bases remaining between them. This CDR3 region has 14 residues. CDR3 sequence: CASSLLGGNTEAFF. DNA for the CDR3: TGTGCCAGCAGTTTACTCGGGGGGAACACTGAAGCTTTCTTT.

The genes are TRBV29-1 and TRBJ1-3; 7 bases are shared with TRBD1. The germline V gene has CDR1 SQVTM and CDR2 ANQGSEA. The CDR3 is 19 residues long. V dropped 0 bases and J dropped 4; count of bases not matched to a gene: 18. For the CDR3, the DNA is TGCAGCGTTGAAGATTGGGGGACAGAGAGTAGTAACGCGGGAAACACCATATATTTT. As protein: CSVEDWGTESSNAGNTIYF.

In its sample, this clone was seen once. The chain employs TRBV5-1 and TRBJ2-7; possible D gene TRBD1, 5 bases. The germline V gene has CDR1 SGHRS and CDR2 YFSETQ. V was clipped by 3 bases and J by 4 bases, with 20 bases between them. This CDR3 region has 16 residues. As DNA, the CDR3 is TGCGCCAGCAGCTCGCCGGCCTCAGGGAAGGGATACGAGCAGTACTTC. This encodes CASSSPASGKGYEQYF. Full variable domain (rest looked up from reference TRBV5-1 and TRBJ2-7): KAGVTQTPRYLIKTRGQQVTLSCSPISGHRSVSWYQQTPGQGLQFLFEYFSETQRNKGNFPGRFSGRQFSNSRSEMNVSTLELGDSALYLCASSSPASGKGYEQYFGPGTRLTVT.

The V and J genes are TRBV6-5 and TRBJ2-2; D ambiguous. Trimming cost V 6 bases and J 5 bases, with 7 bases left between them. This CDR3 comprises 12 residues. Germline assignment: CDR1 MNHEY and CDR2 SVGAGI. Here the CDR3 reads CASRPLTGELFF. As DNA, the CDR3 is TGTGCCAGCAGACCACTTACCGGGGAGCTGTTTTTT.

CDR3: CASSTRNTGELFF. The CDR3 nucleotides are TGTGCCAGTAGTACCAGGAACACCGGGGAGCTGTTTTTT. The rearrangement links TRBV19 to TRBJ2-2; no clear D. V lost 4 bases to trimming and J lost 1 base, with 4 bases between them. The CDR3 is 13 amino acids. Germline CDR1 reads LNHDA; CDR2 reads SQIVND (reference sequence).

This clone was seen only once. V and J are TRBV7-2 and TRBJ1-2; TRBD1 matches 7 bases. The CDR3 runs to 13 residues. Germline V gene sequence: CDR1 SGHTA, CDR2 FQGNSA. Germline trimming cut 1 base from V and 10 bases from J; bases unmatched to any gene: 6. CDR3 nucleotides: TGTGCCAGCAGCTTAGAGGGGACAGTGTACTACACCTTC. Translating it yields CASSLEGTVYYTF. The full variable domain, rest sourced from reference TRBV7-2 and TRBJ1-2, is GAGVSQSPSNKVTEKGKDVELRCDPISGHTALYWYRQSLGQGLEFLIYFQGNSAPDKSGLPSDRFSAERTGGSVSTLTIQRTQQEDSAVYLCASSLEGTVYYTFGSGTRLTVV.

This chain joins TRBV30 and TRBJ1-5; D uncertain. This CDR3 has 14 amino acids. In germline, CDR1 is GTSNPN, CDR2 SVGIG (reference sequence). Trimming cost V 2 bases and J 4 bases, with 12 bases left between them. CDR3 protein: CAWSRSGGNQPQHF. The DNA for the CDR3 is TGTGCCTGGAGTAGGAGTGGAGGAAATCAGCCCCAGCATTTT.

The V call is TRBV2, the J call TRBJ1-6, with D possibly TRBD1 on 6 matching bases. Trimming removed 3 bases from V and 2 bases from J, with 8 bases in between. CDR3 length: 15 residues. In germline, CDR1 is SNHLY, CDR2 FYNNEI. The CDR3 sequence is CASSEDRTYNSPLHF. The CDR3 DNA reads TGTGCCAGCAGTGAGGACAGAACCTATAATTCACCCCTCCACTTT.

This clone is classed as large (0.1 to 1%). This chain uses TRBV27 with TRBJ2-6; 7 bases fit TRBD1. The CDR3 runs to 16 residues. Germline V gene lookup returns CDR1 MNHEY and CDR2 SMNVEV (reference sequence). With V trimmed by 6 bases and J by 3 bases, 8 bases remained unmatched. The CDR3 nucleotides are TGTGCCAGCAGATGGGACAGCTTAGGTGGGGCCAACGTCCTGACTTTC. This translates into CASRWDSLGGANVLTF.